Detailed here is one TCR beta chain. This entry is derived from a study of blood T cell repertoires in COVID-19. TCRdb's copy holds only in-frame clones and misses some; the assay was immunoSEQ multiplex PCR. The repertoire holds around 300,000 clones, with roughly 85% as singletons. Germline lookup yields CDR1 KGHDR and CDR2 SFDVKD. The CDR3 is 14 amino acids. Trimming pared 3 bases from V and 6 bases from J, leaving 10 bases between. The receptor comes from a human donor in a cohort sampled during active COVID-19. Sequencing was carried out using peripheral blood. The rearrangement joins TRBV24-1 to TRBJ2-2; D remains ambiguous. CDR3 sequence reads: CATSDLRLPGELFF. In nucleotides, the CDR3 is TGTGCCACCAGTGATCTCCGACTTCCCGGGGAGCTGTTTTTT.